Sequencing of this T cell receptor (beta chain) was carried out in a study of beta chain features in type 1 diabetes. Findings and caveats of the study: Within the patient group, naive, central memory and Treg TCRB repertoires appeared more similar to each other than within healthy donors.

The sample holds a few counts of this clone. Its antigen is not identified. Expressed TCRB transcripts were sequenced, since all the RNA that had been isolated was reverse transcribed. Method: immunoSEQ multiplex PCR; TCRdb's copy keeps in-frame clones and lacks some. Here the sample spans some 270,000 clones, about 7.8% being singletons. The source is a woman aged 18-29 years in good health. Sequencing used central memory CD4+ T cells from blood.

CDR3 sequence (DNA): TGTGCCAGCAGCCAAAACAAAGGGGAATGGAACACTGAAGCTTTCTTT. Translation gives CASSQNKGEWNTEAFF. The chain carries TRBV4-2 and TRBJ1-1, with D perhaps TRBD1 (5 bases). This CDR3 spans 16 amino acids. Germline values: CDR1 LGHNA, CDR2 YNFKEQ. Trimming shortened V by 2 bases and J by 1 base, and 14 bases separated the two germline ends.